This T cell receptor (beta chain) was identified during a study of CD8+ T cells in alopecia areata (dated by TCRdb to the late 2010s). The study in broad terms: Treated patients were enrolled in an open-label pilot trial of oral tofacitinib, 5 to 10 mg twice daily, for moderate-to-severe alopecia areata. RNA came from the PAXgene miRNA kit for fixed scalp, the miRNeasy kit for PBMCs, and the RNeasy kit for mouse skin. Scalp clonality was compared across normal scalp (n=4), patchy alopecia areata scalp (n=8), and alopecia totalis/universalis scalp (n=8). TCRbeta CDR3 regions were amplified by immunoSEQ multiplex PCR using 35 Vbeta forward and 13 Jbeta reverse primers. The study used high-throughput TCRbeta sequencing to examine T cell clonal expansion in alopecia areata, in both the C3H/HeJ mouse model and human patients. Tofacitinib was administered for 6 to 18 months, and 6 months of follow-up off drug were then conducted to assess delayed response and recurrence. Patients on tofacitinib were biopsied at baseline and after 4 and 24 weeks of treatment, and several of the patients also had a later scalp biopsy. For the treated patients, the SALT score, which quantifies what percentage of scalp surface area is affected, served as the measure of disease severity. Human TCRbeta sequencing covered scalp tissue and sorted CD4+ and CD8+ peripheral blood T cells from patchy and totalis/universalis alopecia areata patients and healthy controls. What the authors observed across the whole study: The treated cohort was small, with a single nonresponder, so links between baseline CD8+ expansion and response need larger studies. Compared with normal scalp, lesional scalp, particularly in alopecia totalis/universalis, had higher clonality and more expanded CD8+ clones, which suggests antigenic drive. Resident alphabeta T cells in normal human skin are also sequenced, complicating scalp TCR repertoire analysis, unlike mouse skin dominated by gammadelta T cells. Shared TCR sequences between patients were less evident than in mice, which may be partly attributable to HLA diversity in the patient population. Scalp clonality and the number of expanded CD8+ clones among the top 100 scalp clones were significantly decreased by tofacitinib. During tofacitinib treatment, many expanded lesional clones remained in scalp and blood, and this persistence may partly explain relapse after treatment is stopped.

The receptor library was made with the immunoSEQ multiplex PCR assay. RNA was extracted from all samples and reverse transcribed into cDNA as template for TCR sequencing. SuperScript III was used for first-strand cDNA synthesis, primed with a 2:1 mix of oligo-dT and random hexamers. A synthetic immune receptor repertoire was used to gauge amplification bias, and whatever bias remained was removed computationally. On the authors' methods: After raw reads were preprocessed to remove errors, the CDR3 was defined following IMGT conventions as running from the conserved cysteine to phenylalanine. To get clonality, Shannon entropy was normalized by log2 of the number of productive unique TCRs and the result was subtracted from 1. Scalp TCRbeta sequences were cross-referenced with sorted blood CD4 and CD8 repertoires so that the CD4 or CD8 identity of scalp clones could be inferred. TCRdb took over this immuneACCESS table, retaining in-frame rearrangements with V and J assigned. Such tables are incomplete; in checked studies, under half of the missing clones stem from an unresolved V gene, and the remainder is unexplained. The V and J calls and the clone size are those of that table, but D and trimming were determined from the DNA. The table for this sample lists 250,000 to 300,000 clones; 58% of them were counted only once. Under 2% of the sample rests with the top ten.

The time point label on this specimen signifies: roughly 24 weeks on oral tofacitinib. The sample's treatment or condition label is to be understood as: oral pan-JAK inhibitor, 5-10 mg twice daily. Peripheral blood and lesional scalp punch biopsies were obtained from patients with alopecia areata. PBMCs were isolated by density centrifugation and stained for CD3, CD4 and CD8, after which CD4+ and CD8+ T cells were sorted on a FACSAria. On this clone itself: No antigen is known for it. No clone much larger than this one lies a single base away; base qualities are absent.

CDR1 and CDR2 are read off the germline V gene as LGHNA and YNFKEQ. The V and J ends are trimmed by 0 bases and 2 bases, leaving 4 bases between them. From cysteine to phenylalanine, the CDR3 is 14 amino acids long. This entry keeps only the CDR3 DNA: 42 bases, framed from base 1. The receptor's source is a human donor with alopecia areata. Sequences were derived from CD4+ T cells sorted from blood, sampled at week 24, from a patient treated with tofacitinib. The chain uses TRBV4-2 and TRBJ2-2, with the D gene uncertain. The DNA sequence is TGTGCCAGCAGCCAAGAACCCAACACCGGGGAGCTGTTTTTT. This codes for CASSQEPNTGELFF.